A single count supports the clone carrying this T cell receptor (beta chain). This specimen comes from a study of T cells in Graves' hyperthyroidism and ophthalmopathy. The CDR3 is 19 residues long. Unmatched junction bases numbered 8, after V lost 3 bases and J lost 1 base. Germline V gene data show CDR1 as KGHSH and CDR2 as LQKENI. From RNA transcripts, TCR beta CDR3 regions were amplified. The primer set for the first-round RT-PCR of the TCR CDR3 was HTBI. TCRdb reprocessed the multiplex PCR reads via MiXCR and lists one record per CDR3 protein. The sample consists of some 350,000 distinct CDR3 sequences, around 15% of them appearing once.

The sample taken for sequencing was blood. The chain carries TRBV18 and TRBJ2-1; 14 bases fit TRBD2. This clonotype originated in a woman aged 60 to 75 with Graves' ophthalmopathy. This chain's CDR3 is CASSPTTSGRAVSYNEQFF. As DNA, the CDR3 is TGTGCCAGCTCACCGACGACTAGCGGGAGGGCCGTTTCCTACAATGAGCAGTTCTTC. The full variable domain, its missing parts supplied by reference TRBV18 and TRBJ2-1, is NAGVMQNPRHLVRRRGQEARLRCSPMKGHSHVYWYRQLPEEGLKFMVYLQKENIIDESGMPKERFSAEFPKEGPSILRIQQVVRGDSAAYFCASSPTTSGRAVSYNEQFFGPGTRLTVL.